Below, 25 T cell receptor beta chains from the same sample are listed, as sequenced in a study of T cells in Graves' hyperthyroidism and ophthalmopathy. The source material, RNA transcripts, was used to amplify TCR beta CDR3 regions. Carried out on the TCR CDR3, a first-round RT-PCR used the HTBI primer set. TCRdb reanalysed the multiplex PCR reads using MiXCR and keeps one entry per CDR3 protein. The table shows around 600,000 distinct CDR3 sequences, with about 14% occurring only once. The sequenced material came from blood. The receptor set was obtained from a woman in her fifties or sixties with Graves' ophthalmopathy.

This clonotype showed up many times. The chain combines TRBV6-2 or TRBV6-3 with TRBJ2-7; the match to TRBD2 covers 11 bases. Germline values: CDR1 MNHEY, CDR2 SVGEGT. J was trimmed by 3 bases and V by 2 bases; bases with no gene match: 6. This CDR3 is built from 16 residues. This CDR3 is CASSYKPGLADYEQYF. The CDR3 DNA sequence: TGTGCCAGCAGTTACAAACCGGGACTAGCGGACTACGAGCAGTACTTC.

Remarks on this clonotype: One end of the junction varies from germline; a read error may be responsible. The genes are TRBV5-1 and TRBJ2-3, with TRBD2 matching over 13 bases. The CDR3 runs 18 residues. CDR1 is SGHRS and CDR2 is YFSETQ in the germline V gene. The CDR3 loop reads CASSYLLRTSGSADTQCF. CDR3 bases: TGCGCCAGCAGCTACCTGCTCCGGACTAGCGGGAGTGCAGATACGCAGTGTTTT.

The rearrangement links TRBV6-2 or TRBV6-3 to TRBJ2-7, with a tentative D call TRBD2 (5 bases). CDR1 is MNHEY and CDR2 is SVGEGT in the germline V gene. The CDR3 extends over 14 amino acids. V was pared by 6 bases and J by 1 base, with 13 bases between. The CDR3 DNA follows: TGTGCCAGCAGATCCCAAACTAGTTCCTACGAGCAGTACTTC. Translation: CASRSQTSSYEQYF.

J is TRBJ2-7 and V is TRBV12-5, with D perhaps TRBD1 (5 bases). Trimming cost V 0 bases and J 5 bases, with 5 bases left between them. The CDR3 consists of 12 residues. Germline V gene lookup returns CDR1 LGHNT and CDR2 FRNRAP. CDR3 sequence reads: CASGLVGDEQYF. CDR3 DNA sequence: TGTGCTAGTGGTTTGGTAGGGGACGAGCAGTACTTC.

This clonotype has at least ten counts. The chain is built from TRBV28 and TRBJ1-2; D gene ambiguous. The CDR3 is 11 amino acids. Trimming cost V 5 bases and J 4 bases, with 5 bases left between them. Germline CDR1 and CDR2: MDHEN and SYDVKM. The CDR3 DNA follows: TGTGCCAGCAGTATGGCCTATGGCTACACCTTC. It yields the protein CASSMAYGYTF.

CDR3 protein: CASSFYRGLGSMNTEAFF. In DNA form, the CDR3 reads TGTGCCAGCAGTTTCTACAGGGGGCTGGGGAGCATGAACACTGAAGCTTTCTTT. The chain is built from TRBV12-3 or TRBV12-4 and TRBJ1-1; 9 bases are a match to TRBD1. Germline trimming cut 3 bases from V and 0 bases from J; bases unmatched to any gene: 11. This CDR3 comprises 18 residues.

This clonotype was observed many times. The chain recombines TRBV28 with TRBJ1-2, with 7 bases matching TRBD1. CDR3 length equals 14 residues. Unmatched junction bases numbered 7, after V lost 6 bases and J lost 3 bases. Looked up from germline, CDR1 is MDHEN and CDR2 is SYDVKM. CDR3 residues: CASRRQGVHYGYTF. In DNA, the CDR3 is TGTGCCAGCAGAAGACAGGGAGTCCACTATGGCTACACCTTC.

This clonotype has just a few counts. This chain's CDR3 is CAIRDRYGYTF. CDR3 bases: TGTGCCATCAGGGACAGATATGGCTACACCTTC. The chain couples TRBV19 to TRBJ1-2; 7 bases fit TRBD1. The germline V gene encodes CDR1 LNHDA and CDR2 SQIVND (reference sequence). Unmatched junction bases numbered 4, after V lost 10 bases and J lost 5 bases. The CDR3 is made up of 11 amino acids. The full variable domain, its missing parts supplied by reference TRBV19 and TRBJ1-2, is DGGITQSPKYLFRKEGQNVTLSCEQNLNHDAMYWYRQDPGQGLRLIYYSQIVNDFQKGDIAEGYSVSREKKESFPLTVTSAQKNPTAFYLCAIRDRYGYTFGSGTRLTVV.

This clonotype has more than one count but fewer than ten. V and J are TRBV4-3 and TRBJ2-1, with 9 bases lining up with TRBD1. Trimming cost V 1 base and J 3 bases; bases outside gene matches: 4. The germline CDR1 and CDR2 sequences are LGHNA and YSLEER. The CDR3 spans 16 residues. Here the CDR3 reads CASSQVLGQGYNEQFF. In nucleotides, the CDR3 is TGCGCCAGCAGCCAAGTTTTGGGACAGGGCTACAATGAGCAGTTCTTC.

The table lists this clonotype with many counts. V usage is TRBV5-1 and J usage is TRBJ1-4; tentatively, D is TRBD1 (6 bases). Germline V lookup: CDR1 SGHRS, CDR2 YFSETQ. Trimming took 4 bases from V and 0 from J, leaving 13 bases between them. The length of the CDR3 is 16 residues. The CDR3 nucleotides are TGCGCCAGCAGCCTCGGGACACTTTCAACTAATGAAAAACTGTTTTTT. This sequence encodes CASSLGTLSTNEKLFF.

In this sample, this clonotype turned up a few times. J is TRBJ2-3 and V is TRBV15; no clear D. The germline V and J ends were trimmed by 6 bases and 6 bases, with 13 bases remaining between them. The CDR3 contains 13 residues. Germline V gene data show CDR1 as LNHNV and CDR2 as YYDKDF (reference sequence). The CDR3 region has the DNA TGTGCCACCAGAAAACACCCGATGGATACGCAGTATTTT. This translates into CATRKHPMDTQYF.

The sample holds many counts of this clonotype. CDR3 nucleotides: TGTGCCAGCAGCCCCGGACTAGCGGGAGTAGGCAACGAGCAGTACTTC. It yields the protein CASSPGLAGVGNEQYF. This chain uses TRBV5-4 with TRBJ2-7; 13 nucleotides agree with TRBD2. Germline CDR1 and CDR2: SGHNT and YYREEE (reference sequence). Trimming at V came to 4 bases and at J to 5 bases, leaving 9 bases not matched to a gene. The CDR3 sequence is 16 residues long.

This chain uses TRBV15 with TRBJ1-4; D is perhaps TRBD1 (6 bases). The CDR3 is 16 residues long. The germline CDR1 and CDR2 sequences are LNHNV and YYDKDF (reference sequence). V was shortened by 0 bases and J by 6 bases, with 14 bases between the two germline ends. This chain's CDR3 is CATSRDQRGPDEKLFF. CDR3 nucleotides: TGTGCCACCAGCAGAGATCAGCGGGGGCCTGATGAAAAACTGTTTTTT.

The chain recombines TRBV7-9 with TRBJ2-2, with a possible D match to TRBD1 (6 bases). CDR1 is SEHNR, CDR2 FQNEAQ, per germline (reference sequence). The V end lost 0 bases, the J end lost 3 bases, and 11 bases lay between the germline ends. The CDR3 extends over 16 amino acids. CDR3 nucleotides: TGTGCCAGCAGCTTAGCGCCAGGGGAGTACACCGGGGAGCTGTTTTTT. Its translation: CASSLAPGEYTGELFF.

The chain uses TRBV19 and TRBJ1-2; 11 bases are a match to TRBD1. The CDR3 length is 16 residues. Germline CDR1 is LNHDA and CDR2 is SQIVND (reference sequence). The J segment lost 4 bases and the V segment lost 6 bases, leaving 10 bases of the junction unmatched. CDR3 coding DNA: TGTGCCAGTAGGATCGGACAGGGGGCCGCGACCTATGGCTACACCTTC. It yields the protein CASRIGQGAATYGYTF.

This clonotype was seen many times. The V call is TRBV6-1, the J call TRBJ2-1; D is undetermined. CDR1 and CDR2 (germline): MNHNS, SASEGT. There are 13 residues in the CDR3. V lost 6 bases to trimming and J lost 5 bases, with 11 bases between them. The CDR3 DNA reads as TGTGCCAGCAGGAGGATGGGGAACAATGAGCAGTTCTTC. Translating it yields CASRRMGNNEQFF.

At least ten counts were recorded for this clonotype. The chain links TRBV5-1 to TRBJ2-1, with D tentatively TRBD2 (6 bases). The ends were cut back, 3 bases at V and 2 bases at J, with 12 bases in the middle. Germline V gene data show CDR1 as SGHRS and CDR2 as YFSETQ. The CDR3 sequence is 15 residues long. The CDR3 DNA sequence: TGCGCCAGCAGCTCGGGACTGGAGGCCTACAATGAGCAGTTCTTC. Translated: CASSSGLEAYNEQFF.

In this sample, this clonotype turned up a few times. This chain uses TRBV9 with TRBJ2-1; 10 nucleotides agree with TRBD1. This CDR3 is 18 amino acids long. V lost 0 bases and J lost 0; bases outside the gene matches: 6. The germline gives CDR1 SGDLS, CDR2 YYNGEE. Here the CDR3 reads CASSVAMGQGSSYNEQFF. CDR3 DNA sequence: TGTGCCAGCAGCGTAGCAATGGGACAGGGGAGCTCCTACAATGAGCAGTTCTTC. Based on the CDR3 plus reference TRBV9 and TRBJ2-1, the full variable domain is DSGVTQTPKHLITATGQRVTLRCSPRSGDLSVYWYQQSLDQGLQFLIQYYNGEERAKGNILERFSAQQFPDLHSELNLSSLELGDSALYFCASSVAMGQGSSYNEQFFGPGTRLTVL.

This clonotype was detected many times. This chain joins TRBV20-1 and TRBJ2-5; 8 bases are a match to TRBD1. CDR3 length equals 14 residues. The germline V gene encodes CDR1 DFQATT and CDR2 SNEGSKA (reference sequence). V dropped 3 bases and J dropped 5; count of bases not matched to a gene: 8. The CDR3 loop is CSASRTRGRETQYF. CDR3 sequence (DNA): TGCAGTGCTAGCCGCACCAGGGGGCGGGAGACCCAGTACTTC.

This clonotype occurred a few times. The CDR3 sequence: CASSPVGGGTDTQYF. CDR3 nucleotide sequence: TGCGCCAGCAGCCCGGTGGGTGGGGGAACAGATACGCAGTATTTT. The V and J genes are TRBV5-1 and TRBJ2-3; the D call may be TRBD1 or TRBD2 (5 bases each). Germline V lookup: CDR1 SGHRS, CDR2 YFSETQ. This CDR3 has 15 residues. Trimming took 4 bases from V and 3 from J, leaving 15 bases between them.

In its sample, this clonotype was seen many times. J is TRBJ2-5 and V is TRBV20-1, with a possible D match to TRBD1 (6 bases). V was shortened by 0 bases and J by 8 bases, with 16 bases between the two germline ends. CDR3 length: 14 amino acids. The germline gives CDR1 DFQATT, CDR2 SNEGSKA (reference sequence). The chain's CDR3 is CSARDWILGGTQYF. In DNA form, the CDR3 reads TGCAGTGCTAGAGATTGGATCCTAGGGGGTACCCAGTACTTC.

This clonotype appeared many times. The chain carries TRBV7-2 and TRBJ2-1, with TRBD2 matching over 9 bases. Germline V gene lookup returns CDR1 SGHTA and CDR2 FQGNSA. Trimming took 0 bases from V and 0 from J; bases not matched to a gene: 3. This CDR3 is built from 17 residues. In nucleotides, the CDR3 is TGTGCCAGCAGCTTAGCGCGGCGGGAGGGCTCCTACAATGAGCAGTTCTTC. It encodes CASSLARREGSYNEQFF.

The V and J genes are TRBV27 and TRBJ1-1; 9 nucleotides align to TRBD1. Germline V gives CDR1 MNHEY, CDR2 SMNVEV (reference sequence). CDR3 length equals 15 residues. Trimming removed 5 bases from V and 4 bases from J; junction bases left unmatched: 8. CDR3 protein: CASSRGQGGVTEAFF. CDR3 nucleotides: TGTGCCAGCAGTCGGGGACAGGGAGGCGTCACTGAAGCTTTCTTT.

The sample holds a few counts of this clonotype. The chain's CDR3 is CAITRGGLAGSAGELFF. CDR3 nucleotides: TGTGCCATCACCCGGGGGGGACTAGCGGGATCGGCCGGGGAGCTGTTTTTT. The gene calls are TRBV10-3 and TRBJ2-2; 13 nucleotides line up with TRBD2. V was pared by 7 bases and J by 6 bases, with 11 bases of the junction left unmatched. The CDR3 is 17 amino acids. Per the germline V gene, CDR1 is ENHRY and CDR2 is SYGVKD.

This clonotype was counted many times. CDR3 bases: TGCAGTGCGTGGTTGGGTGGCACCTACGAGCAGTACTTC. This gives the protein CSAWLGGTYEQYF. The chain is built from TRBV20-1 and TRBJ2-7; D is uncertain. The CDR3 length is 13 residues. Trimming removed 6 bases from V and 2 bases from J, with 14 bases in between. The germline V gene encodes CDR1 DFQATT and CDR2 SNEGSKA (reference sequence).